These 2 T cell receptor beta chains were sequenced from one sample in a study of cytomegalovirus exposure and HLA in healthy donors (dated by TCRdb to the late 2010s). Receptors were amplified or captured by the immunoSEQ multiplex PCR assay. Sourced from immuneACCESS, this table was stored by TCRdb with only in-frame sequences that have V and J called. A share of the clones is absent; for the studies checked, an unresolved V gene accounts for under half, and the remainder has no known explanation. The sample table contains some 140,000 clones; only one count was recorded for roughly 90% of them. The ten top clones hold around 20% of the sample. Sample: PBMCs. All receptors come from a man younger than 35 in good health and CMV-seropositive.

This clone was detected only a few times. J is TRBJ2-1 and V is TRBV5-1; D is perhaps TRBD2 (6 bases). This CDR3 has 15 residues. Germline CDR1 reads SGHRS; CDR2 reads YFSETQ. The V end was cut by 1 base, the J end by 4 bases, with 12 bases between. CDR3 sequence reads: CASSLRGTRYNEQFF. CDR3 DNA: TGCGCCAGCAGCTTGCGGGGGACGAGGTACAATGAGCAGTTCTTC.

The rearrangement uses TRBV9 and TRBJ2-7, with 7 bases fitting TRBD2. Germline-derived CDR1 and CDR2 are SGDLS and YYNGEE. CDR3 size: 14 residues. The J segment lost 5 bases and the V segment lost 2 bases, leaving 7 bases of the junction unmatched. CDR3 DNA sequence: TGTGCCAGCAGCGTGGGGGGGAGGTCCCACGAGCAGTACTTC. It yields the protein CASSVGGRSHEQYF.